The clone carrying this T cell receptor (beta chain) was detected once. The germline CDR1 and CDR2 sequences are MGHRA and YSYEKL. This CDR3 has 18 residues. The trim removed 4 bases at V and 0 bases at J, leaving 7 bases unmatched. The assay was immunoSEQ multiplex PCR, and TCRdb's table has in-frame clones only and misses some. The data contain 250,000 to 400,000 clones, roughly nine tenths of them singletons. The data stem from a study of blood T cell repertoires in COVID-19. The chain links TRBV4-1 to TRBJ2-2, with TRBD2 matching over 11 bases. Input material: peripheral blood. The source of this sequence is a woman in her 30s with COVID-19, enrolled during active disease. The CDR3 here is CASSRYTSGSPNTGELFF. DNA for the CDR3: TGCGCCAGCAGCCGGTACACTAGCGGGAGCCCGAACACCGGGGAGCTGTTTTTT.